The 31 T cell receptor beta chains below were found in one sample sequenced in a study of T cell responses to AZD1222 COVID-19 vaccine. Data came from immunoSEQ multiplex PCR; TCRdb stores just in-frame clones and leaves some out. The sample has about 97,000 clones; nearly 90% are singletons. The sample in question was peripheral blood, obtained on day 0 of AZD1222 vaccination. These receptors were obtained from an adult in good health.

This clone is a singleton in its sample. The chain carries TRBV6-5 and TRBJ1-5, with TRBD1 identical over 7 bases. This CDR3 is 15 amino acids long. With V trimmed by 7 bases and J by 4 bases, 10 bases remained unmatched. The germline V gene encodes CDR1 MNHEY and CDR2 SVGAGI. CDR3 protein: CASIRGQTFNQPQHF. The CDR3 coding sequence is TGTGCCAGCATTCGGGGACAGACATTTAATCAGCCCCAGCATTTT.

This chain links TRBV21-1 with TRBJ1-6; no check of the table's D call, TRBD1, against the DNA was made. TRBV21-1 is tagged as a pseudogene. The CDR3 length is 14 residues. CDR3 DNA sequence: TGTGCCAGCAGCAATCAGGGCCATAATTCACCCCTCCACTTT. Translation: CASSNQGHNSPLHF.

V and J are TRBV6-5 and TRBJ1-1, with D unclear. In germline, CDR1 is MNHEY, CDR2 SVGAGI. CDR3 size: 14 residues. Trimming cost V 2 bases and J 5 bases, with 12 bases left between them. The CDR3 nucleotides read TGTGCCAGCAGTTACATCGGGGTAAGAACTGAAGCTTTCTTT. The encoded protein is CASSYIGVRTEAFF.

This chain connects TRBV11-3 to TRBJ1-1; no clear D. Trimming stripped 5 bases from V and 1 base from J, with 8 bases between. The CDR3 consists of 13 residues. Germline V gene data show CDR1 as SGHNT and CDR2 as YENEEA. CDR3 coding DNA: TGTGCCAGCAGCAACGGGCCGAACACTGAAGCTTTCTTT. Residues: CASSNGPNTEAFF.

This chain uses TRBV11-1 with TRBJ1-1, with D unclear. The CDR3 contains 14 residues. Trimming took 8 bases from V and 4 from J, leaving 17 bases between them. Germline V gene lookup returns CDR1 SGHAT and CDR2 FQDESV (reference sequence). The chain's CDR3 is CASQVRPPGTEAFF. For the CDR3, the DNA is TGTGCCAGCCAAGTAAGGCCCCCGGGCACTGAAGCTTTCTTT.

CDR3 residues: CASSIKTGLTEAFF. CDR3 nucleotide sequence: TGTGCCAGTAGCATCAAGACAGGGCTAACTGAAGCTTTCTTT. This chain connects TRBV19 to TRBJ1-1; 7 bases are a match to TRBD1. Per germline, CDR1 LNHDA and CDR2 SQIVND (reference sequence). After removal of 6 bases from V and 5 bases from J, the junction contained 9 bases not matched to a gene. The length of the CDR3 is 14 residues.

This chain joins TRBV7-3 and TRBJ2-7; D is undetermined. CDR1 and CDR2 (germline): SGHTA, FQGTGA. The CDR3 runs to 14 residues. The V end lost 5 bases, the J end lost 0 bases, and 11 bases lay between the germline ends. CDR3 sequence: CASSPEPASYEQYF. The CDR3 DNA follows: TGTGCCAGCAGCCCCGAGCCAGCCTCCTACGAGCAGTACTTC.

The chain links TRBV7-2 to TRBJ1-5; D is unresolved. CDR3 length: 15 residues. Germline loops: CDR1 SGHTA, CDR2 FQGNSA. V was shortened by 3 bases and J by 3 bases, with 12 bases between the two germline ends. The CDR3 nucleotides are TGTGCCAGCAGCTTGGTCTCAGGAAACAATCAGCCCCAGCATTTT. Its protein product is CASSLVSGNNQPQHF.

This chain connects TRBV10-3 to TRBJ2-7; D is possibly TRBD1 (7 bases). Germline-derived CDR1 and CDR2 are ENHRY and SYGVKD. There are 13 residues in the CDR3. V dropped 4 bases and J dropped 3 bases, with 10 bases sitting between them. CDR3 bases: TGTGCCATCAGTGGACAGGGAGGCTACGAGCAGTACTTC. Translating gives CAISGQGGYEQYF.

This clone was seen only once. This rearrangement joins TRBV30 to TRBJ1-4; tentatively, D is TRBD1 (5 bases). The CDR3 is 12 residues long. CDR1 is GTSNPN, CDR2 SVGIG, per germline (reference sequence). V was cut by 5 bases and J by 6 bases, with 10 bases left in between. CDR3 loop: CAWGAEDEKLFF. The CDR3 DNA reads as TGTGCCTGGGGGGCAGAGGATGAAAAACTGTTTTTT.

This chain's CDR3 is CSVGVSSVGNEQFF. The CDR3 DNA sequence: TGCAGCGTTGGGGTGTCAAGCGTTGGGAATGAGCAGTTCTTC. The V call is TRBV29-1, the J call TRBJ2-1; D remains ambiguous. The CDR3 spans 14 residues. V shed 4 bases and J shed 7 bases, with 17 bases lying between them. Germline CDR1 and CDR2: SQVTM and ANQGSEA.

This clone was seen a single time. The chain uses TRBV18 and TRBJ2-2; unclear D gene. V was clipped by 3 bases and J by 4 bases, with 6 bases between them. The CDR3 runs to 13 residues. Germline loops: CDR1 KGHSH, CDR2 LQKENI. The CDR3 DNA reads TGTGCCAGCTCACCCTCAGGCACCGGGGAGCTGTTTTTT. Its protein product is CASSPSGTGELFF. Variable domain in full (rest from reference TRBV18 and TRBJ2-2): NAGVMQNPRHLVRRRGQEARLRCSPMKGHSHVYWYRQLPEEGLKFMVYLQKENIIDESGMPKERFSAEFPKEGPSILRIQQVVRGDSAAYFCASSPSGTGELFFGEGSRLTVL.

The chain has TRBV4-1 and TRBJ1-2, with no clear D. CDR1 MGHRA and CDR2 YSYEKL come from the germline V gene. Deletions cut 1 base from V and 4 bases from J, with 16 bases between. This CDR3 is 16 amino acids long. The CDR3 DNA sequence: TGCGCCAGCAGCCAAGGCCAGCCTCTCTCATCCTATGGCTACACCTTC. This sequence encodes CASSQGQPLSSYGYTF.

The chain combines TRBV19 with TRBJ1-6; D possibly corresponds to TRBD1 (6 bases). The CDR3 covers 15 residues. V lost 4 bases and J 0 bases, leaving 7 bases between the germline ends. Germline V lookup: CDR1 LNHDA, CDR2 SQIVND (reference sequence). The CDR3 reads CASSKDSSYNSPLHF. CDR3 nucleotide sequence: TGTGCCAGTAGTAAGGACAGCTCCTATAATTCACCCCTCCACTTT.

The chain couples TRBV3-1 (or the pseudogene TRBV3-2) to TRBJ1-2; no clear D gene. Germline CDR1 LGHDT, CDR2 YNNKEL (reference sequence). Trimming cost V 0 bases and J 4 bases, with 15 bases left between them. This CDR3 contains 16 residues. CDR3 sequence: CASSQDPGPGFYGYTF. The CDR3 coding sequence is TGTGCCAGCAGCCAAGATCCTGGGCCGGGTTTCTATGGCTACACCTTC.

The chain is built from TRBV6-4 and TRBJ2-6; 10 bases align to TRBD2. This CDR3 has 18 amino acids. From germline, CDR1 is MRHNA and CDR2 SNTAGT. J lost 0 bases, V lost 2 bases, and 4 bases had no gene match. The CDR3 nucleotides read TGTGCCAGCAGTGACGGAGCGGGGGGGCCCTCTGGGGCCAACGTCCTGACTTTC. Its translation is CASSDGAGGPSGANVLTF.

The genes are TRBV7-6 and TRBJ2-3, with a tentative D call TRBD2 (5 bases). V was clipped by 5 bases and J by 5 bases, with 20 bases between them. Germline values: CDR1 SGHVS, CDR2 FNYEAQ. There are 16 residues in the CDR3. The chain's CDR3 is CASSGRFGVFKDTQYF. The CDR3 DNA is TGTGCCAGCAGCGGCCGATTCGGGGTTTTCAAAGATACGCAGTATTTT.

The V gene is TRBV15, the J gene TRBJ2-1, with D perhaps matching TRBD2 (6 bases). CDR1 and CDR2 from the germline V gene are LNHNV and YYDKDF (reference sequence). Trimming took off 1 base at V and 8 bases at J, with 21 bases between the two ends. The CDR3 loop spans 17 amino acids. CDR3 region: CATSRAFSGRGFDEQFF. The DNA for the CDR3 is TGTGCCACCAGCAGAGCCTTTTCTGGACGGGGGTTCGATGAGCAGTTCTTC.

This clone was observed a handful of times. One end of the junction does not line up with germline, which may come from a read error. CDR3: CASSLGTGADTQYF. DNA for the CDR3: TGTGCTAGCAGCTTGGGGACAGGGGCAGATACGCAGTATTTT. The chain combines TRBV7-7 with TRBJ2-3, with 10 nucleotides matching TRBD1. Looked up from germline, CDR1 is SSHAT and CDR2 is FNYEAQ (reference sequence). There are 14 residues in the CDR3. Full variable domain (outside the CDR3, taken from reference TRBV7-7 and TRBJ2-3): GAGVSQSPRYKVTKRGQDVTLRCDPISSHATLYWYQQALGQGPEFLTYFNYEAQPDKSGLPSDRFSAERPEGSISTLTIQRTEQRDSAMYRCASSLGTGADTQYFGPGTRLTVL.

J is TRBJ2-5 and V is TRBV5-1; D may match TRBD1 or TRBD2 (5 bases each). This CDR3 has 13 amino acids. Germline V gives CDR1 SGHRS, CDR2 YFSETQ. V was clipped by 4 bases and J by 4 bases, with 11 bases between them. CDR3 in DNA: TGCGCCAGCAGCGTGGGGGACGCAGAGACCCAGTACTTC. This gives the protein CASSVGDAETQYF.

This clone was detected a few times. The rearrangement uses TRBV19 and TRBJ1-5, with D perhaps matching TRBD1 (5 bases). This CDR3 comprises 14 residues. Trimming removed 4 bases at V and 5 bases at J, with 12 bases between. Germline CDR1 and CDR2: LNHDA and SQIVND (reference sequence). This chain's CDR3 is CASSKIRVDQPQHF. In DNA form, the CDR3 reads TGTGCCAGTAGTAAAATCAGGGTGGATCAGCCCCAGCATTTT.

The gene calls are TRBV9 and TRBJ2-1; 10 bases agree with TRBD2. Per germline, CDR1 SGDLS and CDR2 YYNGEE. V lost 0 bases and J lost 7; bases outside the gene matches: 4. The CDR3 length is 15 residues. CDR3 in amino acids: CASSVERGGRNEQFF. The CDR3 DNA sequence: TGTGCCAGCAGCGTAGAGCGGGGGGGCCGAAATGAGCAGTTCTTC.

The DNA for the CDR3 is TGTGCCAGCAGTTACACAGGGGTCTCTAATCAGCCCCAGCATTTT. Its translation: CASSYTGVSNQPQHF. The J gene is TRBJ1-5, the V gene TRBV6-2 or TRBV6-3; 7 bases fit TRBD1. CDR1 is MNHEY, CDR2 SVGEGT, per germline. The CDR3 length is 15 residues. V was pared by 2 bases and J by 4 bases, with 5 bases of the junction left unmatched.

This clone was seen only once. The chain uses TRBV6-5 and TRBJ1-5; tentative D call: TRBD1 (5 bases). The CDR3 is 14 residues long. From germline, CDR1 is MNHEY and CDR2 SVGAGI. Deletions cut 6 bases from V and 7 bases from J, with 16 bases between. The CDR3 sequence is CASRWTLGDQPQHF. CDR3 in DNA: TGTGCCAGCAGATGGACCCTTGGGGACCAGCCCCAGCATTTT.

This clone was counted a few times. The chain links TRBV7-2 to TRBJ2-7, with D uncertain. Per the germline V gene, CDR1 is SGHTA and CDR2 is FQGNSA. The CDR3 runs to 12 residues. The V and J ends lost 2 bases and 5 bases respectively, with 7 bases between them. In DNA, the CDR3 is TGTGCCAGCAGCTTAACCCAGGACGAGCAGTACTTC. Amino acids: CASSLTQDEQYF.

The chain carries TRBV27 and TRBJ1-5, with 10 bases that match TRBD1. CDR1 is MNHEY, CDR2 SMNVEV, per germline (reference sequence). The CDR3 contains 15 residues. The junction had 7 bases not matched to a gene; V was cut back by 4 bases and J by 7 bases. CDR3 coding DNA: TGTGCCAGCAGTTCGACAGGGGGCGGGAGCCAGCCCCAGCATTTT. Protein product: CASSSTGGGSQPQHF.

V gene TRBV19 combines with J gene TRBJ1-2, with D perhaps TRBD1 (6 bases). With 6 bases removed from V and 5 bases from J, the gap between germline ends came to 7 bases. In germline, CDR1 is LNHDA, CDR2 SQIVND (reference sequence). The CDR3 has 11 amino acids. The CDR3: CASSRGYGYTF. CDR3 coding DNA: TGTGCCAGTAGCAGGGGTTATGGCTACACCTTC.

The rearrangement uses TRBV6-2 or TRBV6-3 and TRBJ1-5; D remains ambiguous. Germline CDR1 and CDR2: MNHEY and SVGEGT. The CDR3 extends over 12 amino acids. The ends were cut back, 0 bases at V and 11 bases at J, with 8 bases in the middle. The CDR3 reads CASSYSGRTQHF. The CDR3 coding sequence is TGTGCCAGCAGTTACTCCGGCCGGACCCAGCATTTT.

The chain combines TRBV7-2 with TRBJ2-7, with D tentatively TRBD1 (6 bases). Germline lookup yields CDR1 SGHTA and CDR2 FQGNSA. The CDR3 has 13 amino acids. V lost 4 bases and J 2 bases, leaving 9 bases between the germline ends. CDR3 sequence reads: CASSSGQPYEQYF. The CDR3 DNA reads TGTGCCAGCAGCTCCGGACAGCCCTACGAGCAGTACTTC. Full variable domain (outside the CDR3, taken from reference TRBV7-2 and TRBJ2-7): GAGVSQSPSNKVTEKGKDVELRCDPISGHTALYWYRQSLGQGLEFLIYFQGNSAPDKSGLPSDRFSAERTGGSVSTLTIQRTQQEDSAVYLCASSSGQPYEQYFGPGTRLTVT.

CDR3 protein: CASSGKTALEQYF. CDR3 in DNA: TGTGCCAGCAGCGGAAAGACGGCCTTAGAGCAGTACTTC. The chain recombines TRBV5-8 with TRBJ2-7; D is uncertain. Germline CDR1 SGHTS, CDR2 YDEGEE. The CDR3 totals 13 residues. V gave up 4 bases and J gave up 7 bases, with 15 bases separating them.

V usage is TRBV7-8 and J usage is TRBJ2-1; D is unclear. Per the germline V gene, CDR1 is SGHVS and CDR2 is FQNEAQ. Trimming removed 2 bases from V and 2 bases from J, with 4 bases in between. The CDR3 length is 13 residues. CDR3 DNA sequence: TGTGCCAGCAGCTTAAACACCTACAATGAGCAGTTCTTC. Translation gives CASSLNTYNEQFF.